The 26 T cell receptor beta chains given below trace back to one sample, sequenced in a study of regulatory T cells in long-lasting Graves disease. According to the study, TCR beta libraries were built with iRepertoire HTBI primers and CDR3-region Arm-PCR. A single record per CDR3 protein comes from TCRdb applying MiXCR to the multiplex PCR reads. Seen here are about 300,000 distinct CDR3 sequences, 20% to 25% observed once, and the top ten hold 45% to 70%. Time point denoted: persistent/refractory GD, antithyroid drugs over 5 years with positive TRAb. PBMCs were the source of the RNA used for TCR sequencing. This specimen was peripheral blood mononuclear cells (PBMCs), taken when the disease was refractory, from a patient treated with antithyroid drugs. The receptors shown here come from a female donor with Graves disease.

This chain connects TRBV20-1 to TRBJ1-1, with 12 bases fitting TRBD1. The CDR3 contains 13 residues. V shed 5 bases and J 11 bases; nucleotides not matched to a gene: 9. Germline V gene lookup returns CDR1 DFQATT and CDR2 SNEGSKA (reference sequence). DNA for the CDR3: TGCAGTGCTTGGGGGACAGGGGGCAACATGGCTTTCTTT. Amino acids: CSAWGTGGNMAFF.

Concerning this clonotype itself: This may be a read error, as it is one base from a much larger clone. The J gene is TRBJ2-5, the V gene TRBV27; a weak D match, TRBD2 (6 bases). The germline gives CDR1 MNHEY, CDR2 SMNVEV (reference sequence). The CDR3 is made up of 13 amino acids. The CDR3 DNA reads TGTGCCAGCAGTCCGGGACTTGAAGAGGCCCAGTACTTC. Translating gives CASSPGLEEAQYF.

This clonotype was seen many times. The chain combines TRBV2 with TRBJ1-1; D is uncertain. The CDR3 totals 14 residues. Looked up from germline, CDR1 is SNHLY and CDR2 is FYNNEI. The germline V and J ends were trimmed by 7 bases and 0 bases, with 12 bases remaining between them. CDR3 sequence: CASTEEWMNTEAFF. The CDR3 DNA reads TGTGCCAGCACCGAGGAGTGGATGAACACTGAAGCTTTCTTT.

This chain connects TRBV7-2 to TRBJ2-5, with 9 bases fitting TRBD2. CDR3 length: 16 residues. In germline, CDR1 is SGHTA, CDR2 FQGNSA. The V segment lost 5 bases and the J segment 5 bases; nucleotides outside the gene matches: 12. The CDR3 loop is CASSISGSGRMETQYF. The CDR3 bases are TGTGCCAGCAGCATCAGTGGTAGCGGGAGAATGGAGACCCAGTACTTC.

This clonotype has a count of ten or more. The CDR3: CASRAEIEKLFF. For the CDR3, the DNA is TGTGCCAGCAGAGCAGAGATCGAAAAACTGTTTTTT. The chain is built from TRBV2 and TRBJ1-4, with unresolved D. Germline V gives CDR1 SNHLY, CDR2 FYNNEI. The CDR3 has 12 residues. V gave up 6 bases and J gave up 8 bases, with 10 bases separating them.

This clonotype was seen a few times. The chain carries TRBV5-6 and TRBJ1-4; D might be TRBD1 (5 bases). Germline lookup yields CDR1 SGHDT and CDR2 YYEEEE. CDR3 size: 17 residues. The V end lost 4 bases, the J end lost 0 bases, and 16 bases lay between the germline ends. In DNA form, the CDR3 reads TGTGCCAGCAGCACCCGGCCCACCAGGGCAACTAATGAAAAACTGTTTTTT. Translated, it gives CASSTRPTRATNEKLFF.

The sample holds many counts of this clonotype. The rearrangement joins TRBV28 to TRBJ1-1; D unresolved. Deletions cut 3 bases from V and 4 bases from J, with 3 bases between. The CDR3 contains 11 residues. Germline V CDR1 and CDR2: MDHEN, SYDVKM. CDR3 sequence reads: CASSFRTEAFF. The CDR3 DNA is TGTGCCAGCAGTTTTCGCACTGAAGCTTTCTTT.

This clonotype was observed a single time. This may arise from a read error, as a much more abundant clone is one base away. J is TRBJ1-1 and V is TRBV13; 7 bases map to TRBD1. Germline V gene sequence: CDR1 PRHDT, CDR2 FYEKMQ (reference sequence). The CDR3 length is 14 residues. Here the CDR3 reads CASRPGQLNTGAFF. The CDR3 DNA reads TGTGCCAGCAGACCGGGACAGCTTAACACTGGAGCTTTCTTT.

V and J are TRBV12-3 or TRBV12-4 and TRBJ2-3; D is undetermined. The CDR3 sequence is 15 residues long. The V end was cut by 6 bases, the J end by 0 bases, with 13 bases between. The CDR3 sequence: CASSSADTSTDTQYF. For the CDR3, the DNA is TGTGCCAGCAGCTCGGCCGATACTAGCACAGATACGCAGTATTTT.

There are many counts of this clonotype. CDR3 sequence: CASSQTRDSSYEQYF. The CDR3 DNA sequence: TGTGCCAGCAGTCAAACTAGGGACAGCTCCTACGAGCAGTACTTC. The gene calls are TRBV28 and TRBJ2-7; 7 nucleotides align to TRBD1. The ends lost 5 bases at V and 0 bases at J; junction bases unmatched: 7. The CDR3 consists of 15 residues. Looked up from germline, CDR1 is MDHEN and CDR2 is SYDVKM.

This clonotype occurred many times. J is TRBJ2-7 and V is TRBV12-3 or TRBV12-4; D is possibly TRBD1 or TRBD2 (6 bases each). Trimming left V 6 bases short and J 5 bases short, with 14 bases between. CDR3 length equals 13 residues. The CDR3 DNA sequence: TGTGCCAGCAGGGTGCTCGGGGGCGACGAGCAGTACTTC. Translation gives CASRVLGGDEQYF.

This sequence joins TRBV10-3 and TRBJ1-1; D is perhaps TRBD1 (6 bases). This CDR3 comprises 15 residues. In germline, CDR1 is ENHRY, CDR2 SYGVKD. V was pared by 6 bases and J by 1 base, with 15 bases between. The CDR3 sequence: CAISQKGTPNTEAFF. CDR3 sequence (DNA): TGTGCCATCAGCCAGAAGGGGACACCGAACACTGAAGCTTTCTTT.

This clonotype was seen a few times. The gene calls are TRBV27 and TRBJ1-5, with D perhaps TRBD1 (6 bases). CDR3 length equals 15 residues. The germline CDR1 and CDR2 sequences are MNHEY and SMNVEV (reference sequence). V was shortened by 6 bases and J by 0 bases, with 12 bases between the two germline ends. The CDR3 reads CASSGGLHSNQPQHF. CDR3 DNA sequence: TGTGCCAGCAGCGGGGGGCTGCATAGCAATCAGCCCCAGCATTTT.

This chain connects TRBV7-3 to TRBJ1-2, with a possible D match to TRBD1 (6 bases). CDR1 is SGHTA and CDR2 is FQGTGA in the germline V gene. CDR3 size: 13 residues. With 4 bases removed from V and 8 bases from J, the gap between germline ends came to 14 bases. The CDR3 is CASSSGPGAGYTF. DNA of the CDR3: TGTGCCAGCAGCTCTGGTCCGGGGGCGGGCTACACCTTC. Based on the CDR3 plus reference TRBV7-3 and TRBJ1-2, the full variable domain is GAGVSQTPSNKVTEKGKYVELRCDPISGHTALYWYRQSLGQGPEFLIYFQGTGAADDSGLPNDRFFAVRPEGSVSTLKIQRTERGDSAVYLCASSSGPGAGYTFGSGTRLTVV.

The rearrangement joins TRBV5-1 to TRBJ2-3, with D possibly being TRBD2 (5 bases). Germline CDR1 SGHRS, CDR2 YFSETQ. The V end was cut by 4 bases, the J end by 2 bases, with 14 bases between. The CDR3 covers 15 residues. CDR3 sequence: CASSGSGSVTDTQYF. The CDR3 coding sequence is TGCGCCAGCAGCGGAAGCGGTAGTGTCACAGATACGCAGTATTTT.

The J gene is TRBJ2-3, the V gene TRBV6-5; D is possibly TRBD1 or TRBD2 (5 bases each). Germline CDR1 is MNHEY and CDR2 is SVGAGI. This CDR3 contains 14 residues. V was shortened by 4 bases and J by 4 bases, with 12 bases between the two germline ends. The CDR3 loop is CASSSRDAPDTQYF. The CDR3 nucleotides read TGTGCCAGCAGTTCGAGGGACGCCCCAGATACGCAGTATTTT.

The J gene is TRBJ2-2, the V gene TRBV7-2, with TRBD2 as a possible D gene (5 bases). Deletions cut 3 bases from V and 6 bases from J, with 14 bases between. In germline, CDR1 is SGHTA, CDR2 FQGNSA. The CDR3 loop spans 15 amino acids. CDR3 sequence: CASSFGLAVSGELFF. The CDR3 DNA reads as TGTGCCAGCAGCTTTGGTCTAGCAGTGTCCGGGGAGCTGTTTTTT.

The sample holds a few counts of this clonotype. The genes are TRBV27 and TRBJ2-7; D gene ambiguous. Trimming pared 7 bases from V and 4 bases from J, leaving 11 bases between. Germline lookup yields CDR1 MNHEY and CDR2 SMNVEV (reference sequence). This CDR3 is 12 amino acids long. The CDR3 DNA reads TGTGCCAGCACTAGTCCCACATACGAGCAGTACTTC. Its protein is CASTSPTYEQYF.

This clonotype has only a few counts. A junction end diverges from the germline sequence, so it may reflect a read error. The chain uses TRBV7-7 and TRBJ2-3; 10 positions agree with TRBD1. This CDR3 is built from 14 residues. Per the germline V gene, CDR1 is SSHAT and CDR2 is FNYEAQ (reference sequence). CDR3 in DNA: TGTGCTAGCAGCTCGGGACAGGGGACAGATACGCAGTATTTT. Translation gives CASSSGQGTDTQYF. The full variable domain, with the rest looked up from reference TRBV7-7 and TRBJ2-3, is GAGVSQSPRYKVTKRGQDVTLRCDPISSHATLYWYQQALGQGPEFLTYFNYEAQPDKSGLPSDRFSAERPEGSISTLTIQRTEQRDSAMYRCASSSGQGTDTQYFGPGTRLTVL.

Many counts were recorded for this clonotype. V is TRBV24-1 and J is TRBJ1-2, with D uncertain. Germline-derived CDR1 and CDR2 are KGHDR and SFDVKD. Trimming took off 0 bases at V and 7 bases at J, with 8 bases between the two ends. The CDR3 loop spans 13 amino acids. Written as DNA, the CDR3 is TGTGCCACCAGTGATTTGCAAATGGGTGGCTACACCTTC. Its protein product is CATSDLQMGGYTF.

The chain recombines TRBV20-1 with TRBJ1-5, with unresolved D. This CDR3 spans 17 amino acids. Deletions cut 0 bases from V and 3 bases from J, with 18 bases between. CDR1 is DFQATT, CDR2 SNEGSKA, per germline (reference sequence). CDR3 loop: CSARDEFTALNNQPQHF. CDR3 sequence (DNA): TGCAGTGCTAGAGATGAGTTCACAGCACTTAACAATCAGCCCCAGCATTTT.

This clonotype was observed a few times. This sequence joins TRBV7-9 and TRBJ2-5, with TRBD2 identical over 9 bases. Germline V gene lookup returns CDR1 SEHNR and CDR2 FQNEAQ (reference sequence). The CDR3 has 15 residues. The V and J ends lost 4 bases and 8 bases, in that order; junction bases with no gene match: 11. This CDR3 is CASSSSAGGSGTQYF. CDR3 nucleotides: TGTGCCAGCAGCTCGAGCGCGGGGGGGTCAGGAACCCAGTACTTC.

In this sample, this clonotype turned up many times. The chain joins TRBV28 to TRBJ2-2; no clear D. The germline gives CDR1 MDHEN, CDR2 SYDVKM. Trimming removed 2 bases at V and 7 bases at J, with 8 bases between. This CDR3 is 13 amino acids long. In DNA form, the CDR3 reads TGTGCCAGCAGTTTAGAAAGGGACGGGGAGCTGTTTTTT. Translation gives CASSLERDGELFF.

This sequence joins TRBV11-2 and TRBJ2-7; 7 bases match TRBD1. Germline values: CDR1 SGHAT, CDR2 FQNNGV. The CDR3 length is 13 residues. The trim removed 5 bases at V and 5 bases at J, leaving 6 bases unmatched. CDR3 protein: CASSLTGDDEQYF. The CDR3 DNA reads as TGTGCCAGCAGCCTTACAGGGGACGACGAGCAGTACTTC.

The rearrangement uses TRBV25-1 and TRBJ2-1, with TRBD1 identical over 8 bases. The CDR3 length is 15 residues. J lost 9 bases, V lost 3 bases, and 10 bases had no gene match. Per germline, CDR1 MGHDK and CDR2 SYGVNS. The CDR3 DNA sequence: TGTGCCAGCAGTGAGCTTAGACAGGGGCGAAGTGAGCAGTTCTTC. This codes for CASSELRQGRSEQFF.

This clonotype was picked up many times. This chain links TRBV12-3 or TRBV12-4 with TRBJ2-7; D not resolved. This CDR3 contains 14 residues. V lost 8 bases and J lost 3, with 17 bases in between. The CDR3 DNA is TGTGCCAGCCATCTCCCGCCAGTTCACTACGAGCAGTACTTC. It translates to CASHLPPVHYEQYF.